This TCR beta chain is drawn from a study of blood T cell repertoires in COVID-19 (dated by TCRdb to the early 2020s). For the wider study: Samples covering the acute and convalescent phases of COVID-19 were provided by collaborators in the United States, Italy and Spain. The prospective study material was composed of cDNA or gDNA derived from T cells, B-cell-depleted T cells, or PBMCs. The repertoires were released in a freely available public database intended as a resource for research on the immune response to SARS-CoV-2. A de-identified subject ID, COVID-19 status, age in years and sex were almost always included in the sample metadata. HLA class I and class II types, where available, came from metadata supplied by the sample provider rather than from assay-based typing. Samples came from the ongoing ImmuneRACE study (first 160 participants) plus 1,254 subjects from 6 global collaborators. Deeply sampled blood TCRbeta repertoires from subjects exposed to, actively infected with, or recovered from COVID-19 were included in the dataset.

The V end gives up 5 bases and the J end 3 bases, leaving 9 bases in the junction not matched to a gene. Measured from the cysteine to the phenylalanine, the CDR3 is 16 residues long. The kept DNA is CDR3 alone, 48 bases in frame from the first base. Looking up the germline V gene yields CDR1 SGHVS and CDR2 FNYEAQ. TCRbeta CDR3 regions were amplified from genomic DNA using the immunoSEQ Assay, a bias-controlled multiplex PCR. Turning to the authors' computational methods: The number of nucleated cells in each sample was estimated by amplification of reference gene primers within the assay. Sequence reads were collapsed and filtered to measure the absolute abundance of every unique TCRbeta CDR3 rearrangement. For each sample, productive Simpson clonality was calculated as the square root of Simpson's diversity index across productive rearrangements. TCRdb obtained this table from immuneACCESS and retained in-frame rearrangements with V and J assigned. These tables miss some clones; where compared with another copy, unresolved V genes account for less than half of the shortfall, and the remainder is unexplained. V and J calls and clone size come straight from that table; D and trimming were deduced from the DNA. Here the sample has about 94,000 clones; more than 75% occur a single time. The biggest ten clones account for approximately 7% of the sample.

A note on this clone: Its antigen remains unidentified. No per-base quality is available; no much larger clone lies one base away.

Beyond this particular receptor, the publication reports: The amount of clinical and demographic metadata varied by source and participant and was provided uncurated.

The collaborating institutions used their own protocols to collect whole blood in K2EDTA tubes. For TCRbeta analysis, collaborators shipped samples as frozen whole blood, isolated PBMCs, or DNA extracted from either of those sample types. The V and J segments used are TRBV7-6 and TRBJ2-2; 7 central bases correspond to TRBD1. The clonotype originates from a human donor with acute or convalescent COVID-19. The donor label of this sample is uncertain. The sequencing input was peripheral blood. The DNA is TGTGCCAGCAGCCTTAACACAGGGGTCCACACCGGGGAGCTGTTTTTT. Translated, this is CASSLNTGVHTGELFF.